The rows below give T cell receptor beta chains drawn from one sample of a study of T cell responses to AZD1222 COVID-19 vaccine. Produced via immunoSEQ multiplex PCR; TCRdb's table is partial and in-frame only. Seen here are 130,000 or so clones, around 94% observed once, and the top ten hold 6% to 7%. Sequences were derived from peripheral blood, sampled on day 0 of AZD1222 vaccination. These receptor sequences come from an adult in good health. CDR3s include the opening cysteine and the closing phenylalanine or tryptophan. A D gene is named only where the DNA matches it firmly.

D: -; J: TRBJ1-2; V: TRBV3-1/TRBV3-2; DNA: TGTGCCAGCAGCCAAGATCCGGGGCGAGGGGGCTACACCTTC; CDR3: CASSQDPGRGGYTF
D: -; J: TRBJ2-3; V: TRBV6-1; DNA: TGTGCCAGCAGTGAAGCGCTTAAGGGAGGAGATACGCAGTATTTT; CDR3: CASSEALKGGDTQYF
D: -; J: TRBJ1-5; V: TRBV6-6; DNA: TGTGCCAGCAGGATACTGGGGGGAGGAAATCAGCCCCAGCATTTT; CDR3: CASRILGGGNQPQHF
D: -; J: TRBJ2-7; V: TRBV14; DNA: TGTGCCAGCAGCCGTAACCGGGGCTACGAGCAGTACTTC; CDR3: CASSRNRGYEQYF
D: -; J: TRBJ2-7; V: TRBV6-7; DNA: TGTGCCAGCAGTTACTCGAAGGGTTGGAATTCCTACGAGCAGTACTTC; CDR3: CASSYSKGWNSYEQYF
D: TRBD2; J: TRBJ2-7; V: TRBV7-9; DNA: TGTGCCAGCAGCCCTGGGACTAGCGGGACCTACTACGAGCAGTACTTC; CDR3: CASSPGTSGTYYEQYF
D: TRBD2; J: TRBJ2-1; V: TRBV4-1; DNA: TGCGCCAGCAGCCAATTGAGCGGGAACCACAATGAGCAGTTCTTC; CDR3: CASSQLSGNHNEQFF
D: TRBD2; J: TRBJ2-5; V: TRBV7-9; DNA: TGTGCCAGCAGCTTAGGGTCTTTGCGGGAGGGCCTCCTTCGAGAGACCCAGTACTTC; CDR3: CASSLGSLREGLLRETQYF
D: -; J: TRBJ1-2; V: TRBV5-8; DNA: TGTGCCAGCAGCTCACGGGGGACGGATGGCTACACCTTC; CDR3: CASSSRGTDGYTF
D: TRBD1; J: TRBJ1-5; V: TRBV4-1; DNA: TGCGCCAGCAGCCAAGATAGGACAGGGGGCAATCAGCCCCAGCATTTT; CDR3: CASSQDRTGGNQPQHF